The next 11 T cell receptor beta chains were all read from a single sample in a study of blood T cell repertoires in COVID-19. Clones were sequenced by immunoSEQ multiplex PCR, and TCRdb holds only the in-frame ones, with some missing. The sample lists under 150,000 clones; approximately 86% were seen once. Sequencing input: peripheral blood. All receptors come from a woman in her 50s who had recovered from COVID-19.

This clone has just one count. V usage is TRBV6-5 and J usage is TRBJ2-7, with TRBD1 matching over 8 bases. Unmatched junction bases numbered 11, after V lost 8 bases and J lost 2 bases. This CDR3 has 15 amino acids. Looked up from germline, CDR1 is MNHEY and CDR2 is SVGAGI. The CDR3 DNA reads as TGTGCCAGCGTCCCGTTGGGGACAGGAACCTACGAGCAGTACTTC. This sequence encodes CASVPLGTGTYEQYF.

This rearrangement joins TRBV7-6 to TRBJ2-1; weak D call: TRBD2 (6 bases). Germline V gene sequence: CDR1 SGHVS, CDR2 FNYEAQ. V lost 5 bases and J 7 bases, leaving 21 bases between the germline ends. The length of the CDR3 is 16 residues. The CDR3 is CASSPRGAGFRNEQFF. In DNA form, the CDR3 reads TGTGCCAGCAGCCCCCGTGGGGCGGGATTTCGGAATGAGCAGTTCTTC.

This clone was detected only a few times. The chain's CDR3 is CASSYSAGGGTDTQYF. The CDR3 DNA reads TGTGCCAGCAGTTACTCGGCGGGGGGGGGCACAGATACGCAGTATTTT. The chain combines TRBV6-5 with TRBJ2-3; TRBD2 aligns across 9 bases. Trimming removed 0 bases from V and 1 base from J; junction bases left unmatched: 2. Germline values: CDR1 MNHEY, CDR2 SVGAGI. This CDR3 has 16 amino acids.

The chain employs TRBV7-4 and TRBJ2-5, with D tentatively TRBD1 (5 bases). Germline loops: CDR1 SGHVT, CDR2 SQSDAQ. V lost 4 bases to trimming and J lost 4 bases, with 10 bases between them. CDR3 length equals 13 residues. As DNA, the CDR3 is TGTGCCAGCAGCTCGAGACAGAGAGAGACCCAGTACTTC. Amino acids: CASSSRQRETQYF.

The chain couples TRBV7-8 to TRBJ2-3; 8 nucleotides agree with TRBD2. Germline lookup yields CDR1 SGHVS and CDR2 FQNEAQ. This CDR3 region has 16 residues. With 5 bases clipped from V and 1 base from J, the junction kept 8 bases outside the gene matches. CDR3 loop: CASSQSGTRGTDTQYF. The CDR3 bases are TGTGCCAGCAGCCAGTCCGGGACTAGGGGCACAGATACGCAGTATTTT.

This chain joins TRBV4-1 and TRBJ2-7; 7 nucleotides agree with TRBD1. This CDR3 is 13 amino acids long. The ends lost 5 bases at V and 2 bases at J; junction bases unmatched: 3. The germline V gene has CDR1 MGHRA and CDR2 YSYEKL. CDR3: CASSYDRAYEQYF. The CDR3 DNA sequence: TGCGCCAGCAGCTATGACAGGGCCTACGAGCAGTACTTC.

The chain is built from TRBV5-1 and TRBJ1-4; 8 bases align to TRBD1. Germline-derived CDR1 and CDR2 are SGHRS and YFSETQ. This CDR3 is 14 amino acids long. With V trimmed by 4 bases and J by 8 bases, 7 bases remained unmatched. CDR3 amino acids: CASSPGQGGEKLFF. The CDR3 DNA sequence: TGCGCCAGCAGCCCCGGACAGGGAGGGGAAAAACTGTTTTTT. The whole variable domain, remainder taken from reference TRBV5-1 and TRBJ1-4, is KAGVTQTPRYLIKTRGQQVTLSCSPISGHRSVSWYQQTPGQGLQFLFEYFSETQRNKGNFPGRFSGRQFSNSRSEMNVSTLELGDSALYLCASSPGQGGEKLFFGSGTQLSVL.

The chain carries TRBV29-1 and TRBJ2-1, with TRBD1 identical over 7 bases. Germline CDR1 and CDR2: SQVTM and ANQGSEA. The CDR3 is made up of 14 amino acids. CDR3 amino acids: CRSLQDRKSNEQFF. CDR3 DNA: TGCAGAAGTTTACAGGACAGGAAAAGCAATGAGCAGTTCTTC.

For the CDR3, the DNA is TGTGCCAGCAGCCGGGACAGGGACAATGAGCAGTTCTTC. Its protein is CASSRDRDNEQFF. The J gene is TRBJ2-1, the V gene TRBV5-5; 9 bases fit TRBD1. J was trimmed by 5 bases and V by 4 bases; bases with no gene match: 1. This CDR3 is 13 amino acids long. Germline loops: CDR1 SGHKS, CDR2 YYEKEE (reference sequence). The full variable domain, completed using reference TRBV5-5 and TRBJ2-1, is DAGVTQSPTHLIKTRGQQVTLRCSPISGHKSVSWYQQVLGQGPQFIFQYYEKEERGRGNFPDRFSARQFPNYSSELNVNALLLGDSALYLCASSRDRDNEQFFGPGTRLTVL.

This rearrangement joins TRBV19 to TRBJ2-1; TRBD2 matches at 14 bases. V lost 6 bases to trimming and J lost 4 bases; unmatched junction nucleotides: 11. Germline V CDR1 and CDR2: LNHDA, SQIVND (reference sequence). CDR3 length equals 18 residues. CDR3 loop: CASRRLAGGSLSYNEQFF. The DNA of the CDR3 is TGTGCCAGTAGAAGACTAGCGGGAGGGTCTTTATCATACAATGAGCAGTTCTTC.

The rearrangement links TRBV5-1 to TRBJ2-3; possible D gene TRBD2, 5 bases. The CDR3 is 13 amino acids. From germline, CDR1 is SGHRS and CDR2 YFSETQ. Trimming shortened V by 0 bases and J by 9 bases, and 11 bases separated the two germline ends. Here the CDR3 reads CASSLAEGTTQYF. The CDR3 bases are TGCGCCAGCAGCTTGGCCGAGGGCACAACGCAGTATTTT.